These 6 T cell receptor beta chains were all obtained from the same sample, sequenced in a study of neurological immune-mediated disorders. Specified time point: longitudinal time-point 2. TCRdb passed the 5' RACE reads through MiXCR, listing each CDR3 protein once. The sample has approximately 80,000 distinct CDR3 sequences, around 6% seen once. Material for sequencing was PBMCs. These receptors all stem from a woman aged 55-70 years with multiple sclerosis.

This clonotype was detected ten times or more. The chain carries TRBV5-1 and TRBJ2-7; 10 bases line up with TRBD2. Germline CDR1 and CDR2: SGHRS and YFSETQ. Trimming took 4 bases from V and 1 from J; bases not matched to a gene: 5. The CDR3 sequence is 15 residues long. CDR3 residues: CASSRASGGSYEQYF. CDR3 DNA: TGCGCCAGCAGCCGAGCTAGCGGGGGTTCCTACGAGCAGTACTTC.

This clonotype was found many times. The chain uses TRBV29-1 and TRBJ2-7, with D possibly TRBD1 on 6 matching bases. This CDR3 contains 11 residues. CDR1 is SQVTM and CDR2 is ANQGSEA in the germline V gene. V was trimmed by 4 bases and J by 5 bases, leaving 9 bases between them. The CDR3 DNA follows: TGCAGCGTTGCTCGGGACAACGAGCAGTACTTC. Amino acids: CSVARDNEQYF.

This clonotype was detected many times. CDR3 loop: CATSSYPRDMDTEAFF. The DNA for the CDR3 is TGTGCCACCAGCAGCTACCCACGGGATATGGACACTGAAGCTTTCTTT. The chain uses TRBV15 and TRBJ1-1; no reliable D call. Germline V gene sequence: CDR1 LNHNV, CDR2 YYDKDF (reference sequence). The CDR3 consists of 16 residues. V lost 3 bases and J 3 bases, leaving 17 bases between the germline ends.

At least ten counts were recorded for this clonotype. CDR3 in DNA: TGCGCCAGCAGCTTGGCCGGTCAGACGCAGTATTTT. Protein product: CASSLAGQTQYF. The rearrangement joins TRBV5-1 to TRBJ2-3; no clear D. The V end lost 0 bases, the J end lost 9 bases, and 8 bases lay between the germline ends. CDR1 and CDR2 (germline): SGHRS, YFSETQ. The CDR3 is 12 amino acids. Variable domain in full (rest from reference TRBV5-1 and TRBJ2-3): KAGVTQTPRYLIKTRGQQVTLSCSPISGHRSVSWYQQTPGQGLQFLFEYFSETQRNKGNFPGRFSGRQFSNSRSEMNVSTLELGDSALYLCASSLAGQTQYFGPGTRLTVL.

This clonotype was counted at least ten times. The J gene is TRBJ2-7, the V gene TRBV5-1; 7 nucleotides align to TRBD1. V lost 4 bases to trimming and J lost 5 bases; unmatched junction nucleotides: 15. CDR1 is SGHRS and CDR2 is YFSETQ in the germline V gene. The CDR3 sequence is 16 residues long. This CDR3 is CASSRLGDRAQNEQYF. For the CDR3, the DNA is TGCGCCAGCAGCCGCCTTGGAGACAGGGCTCAGAACGAGCAGTACTTC.

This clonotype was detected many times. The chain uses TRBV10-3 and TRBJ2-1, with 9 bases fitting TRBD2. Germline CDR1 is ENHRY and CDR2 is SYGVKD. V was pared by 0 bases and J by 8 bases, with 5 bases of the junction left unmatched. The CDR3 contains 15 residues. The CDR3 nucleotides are TGTGCCATCAGTGAGTCGGTTAGCGGGGGCTATGAGCAGTTCTTC. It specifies CAISESVSGGYEQFF.